Listed below are T cell receptor beta chains from one sample, sequenced in a study of T cell responses to AZD1222 COVID-19 vaccine. Profiling relied on immunoSEQ multiplex PCR, and the TCRdb table lists in-frame clones only, not all of them. The sample holds more than 100,000 clones, less than 95% seen once. The sequencing here drew on peripheral blood, taken on day 0 of AZD1222 vaccination. These receptor sequences come from an adult in good health. Both conserved end residues are part of each CDR3. Fields, in order: V gene, CDR3 length, J gene, CDR3 protein.

>TRBV4-2|14|TRBJ2-5
CASSQDLFEETQYF
>TRBV6-2/TRBV6-3|16|TRBJ2-2
CASSYAAGWETGELFF
>TRBV4-2|17|TRBJ1-4
CASSQVFGTVINEKLFF
>TRBV7-2|15|TRBJ1-4
CASSLRQLPNEKLFF
>TRBV5-1|14|TRBJ1-2
CASSTGDRAEGYTF
>TRBV6-5|15|TRBJ1-2
CASSWDTSPQRGYTF
>TRBV7-8|11|TRBJ1-1
CASSTEGGAFF
>TRBV10-3|16|TRBJ2-2
CAISEYRDLNAGELFF
>TRBV28|13|TRBJ1-2
CASSFWGRSGYTF
>TRBV6-5|13|TRBJ1-2
CASSYKGADGYTF
>TRBV6-6|13|TRBJ1-5
CASTADNLQPQHF